The 2 T cell receptor beta chains given below trace back to one sample, sequenced in a study of T-cell memory formation after mild COVID-19. TCRdb called the 5' RACE reads again in MiXCR, with one record for every CDR3 protein. The sample contains approximately 570,000 distinct CDR3 sequences, more than 15% of which appear only once. The sequenced material came from PBMCs or a T cell subset sorted from them (not recorded which). Every receptor here comes from an adult woman who had mild COVID-19 (a few samples of this study predate the infection). Cell type and time point are not known.

Many counts were recorded for this clonotype. The chain has TRBV5-1 and TRBJ2-2; TRBD1 matches at 8 bases. The germline V gene encodes CDR1 SGHRS and CDR2 YFSETQ. The CDR3 totals 19 residues. V was pared by 2 bases and J by 1 base, with 13 bases of the junction left unmatched. The CDR3 reads CASSFPPQGARLNTGELFF. In DNA form, the CDR3 reads TGCGCCAGCAGCTTCCCCCCCCAGGGGGCCCGTCTGAACACCGGGGAGCTGTTTTTT.

This chain joins TRBV21-1 and TRBJ2-5; the table gives TRBD1 as D, unverified against the DNA. TRBV21-1 is reported as a pseudogene. CDR3 length: 18 amino acids. This CDR3 reads CASSKVGKTGRHQETQYF. The DNA of the CDR3 is TGTGCCAGCAGCAAAGTGGGAAAGACAGGGAGACACCAAGAGACCCAGTACTTC.